The 31 T cell receptor beta chains presented below share a single source sample, sequenced in a study of blood T cell repertoires in COVID-19. Libraries were prepared by immunoSEQ multiplex PCR; TCRdb keeps only in-frame clonotypes and omits some of them. The profile shows 120,000 or so clones, around three quarters of them singletons. Sample: peripheral blood. These receptors all stem from a middle-aged man with active or convalescent COVID-19.

J is TRBJ1-3 and V is TRBV19; D might be TRBD1 (5 bases). The CDR3 contains 12 residues. Between the trimmed V and J ends, which lost 9 bases and 4 bases, there was a span of 10 bases. Germline CDR1 is LNHDA and CDR2 is SQIVND (reference sequence). This CDR3 reads CASRGDGNTIYF. The CDR3 DNA reads as TGTGCCAGCCGGGGGGACGGAAACACCATATATTTT.

The J gene is TRBJ1-6, the V gene TRBV6-4; TRBD1 matches 10 bases. CDR1 MRHNA and CDR2 SNTAGT come from the germline V gene. The CDR3 runs 14 residues. With V trimmed by 8 bases and J by 7 bases, 5 bases remained unmatched. CDR3 residues: CASGSGQGNSPLHF. Written as DNA, the CDR3 is TGTGCCAGCGGTTCGGGACAGGGGAATTCACCCCTCCACTTT.

The chain combines TRBV4-1 with TRBJ2-7; weak D call: TRBD1 (7 bases). Trimming stripped 5 bases from V and 0 bases from J, with 20 bases between. The CDR3 covers 17 residues. The germline V gene has CDR1 MGHRA and CDR2 YSYEKL. The CDR3 DNA reads as TGCGCCAGCAGCGTTGGCGGGACAGACTTTTTCTCCTACGAGCAGTACTTC. The encoded protein is CASSVGGTDFFSYEQYF.

This clone was seen a few times. The chain is built from TRBV5-6 and TRBJ1-2; D is possibly TRBD1 (5 bases). CDR3 length: 13 residues. CDR1 is SGHDT, CDR2 YYEEEE, per germline. V was clipped by 3 bases and J by 6 bases, with 12 bases between them. The CDR3 DNA reads as TGTGCCAGCAGCTCGCCGACAGAGCATGGCTACACCTTC. Protein sequence: CASSSPTEHGYTF.

This chain connects TRBV2 to TRBJ1-1, with a tentative D call TRBD1 (6 bases). Trimming left V 8 bases short and J 1 base short, with 14 bases between. Germline CDR1 reads SNHLY; CDR2 reads FYNNEI. The CDR3 runs 14 residues. This CDR3 reads CASATQGRNTEAFF. CDR3 DNA: TGTGCCAGCGCAACGCAGGGGCGGAACACTGAAGCTTTCTTT.

The gene calls are TRBV12-3 or TRBV12-4 and TRBJ2-5; D possibly corresponds to TRBD1 (5 bases). Trimming shortened V by 2 bases and J by 7 bases, and 11 bases separated the two germline ends. The CDR3 is made up of 13 amino acids. The CDR3 reads CASSLSGQGTQYF. The CDR3 DNA is TGTGCCAGCAGTTTATCAGGGCAGGGGACCCAGTACTTC.

The V gene is TRBV19, the J gene TRBJ2-7, with 8 bases lining up with TRBD1. Trimming removed 9 bases from V and 6 bases from J; junction bases left unmatched: 16. CDR1 is LNHDA and CDR2 is SQIVND in the germline V gene (reference sequence). The CDR3 spans 15 residues. CDR3 coding DNA: TGTGCCAGCCGATCTCTCGTGTCAGGGGGCGCCGAGCAGTACTTC. Its protein product is CASRSLVSGGAEQYF.

This chain connects TRBV3-1 (or the pseudogene TRBV3-2) to TRBJ1-1, with unresolved D. V lost 5 bases and J 1 base, leaving 11 bases between the germline ends. The germline CDR1 and CDR2 sequences are LGHDT and YNNKEL (reference sequence). There are 14 residues in the CDR3. CDR3 residues: CASSLQNSNTEAFF. DNA of the CDR3: TGTGCCAGCAGCTTACAGAATTCGAACACTGAAGCTTTCTTT.

The chain couples TRBV19 to TRBJ2-5; maybe TRBD2 (5 bases). With 3 bases removed from V and 5 bases from J, the gap between germline ends came to 13 bases. The CDR3 contains 14 residues. The germline gives CDR1 LNHDA, CDR2 SQIVND (reference sequence). CDR3 in amino acids: CASSMRRTAETQYF. CDR3 coding DNA: TGTGCCAGTAGTATGAGGAGGACTGCGGAGACCCAGTACTTC.

A few counts support this clone. The J gene is TRBJ1-5, the V gene TRBV30; tentatively, D is TRBD1 (5 bases). V was clipped by 5 bases and J by 6 bases, with 17 bases between them. The germline V gene encodes CDR1 GTSNPN and CDR2 SVGIG (reference sequence). The CDR3 loop spans 14 amino acids. This CDR3 reads CAWSAGGVTQPQHF. CDR3 DNA: TGTGCCTGGTCCGCCGGGGGGGTAACTCAGCCCCAGCATTTT.

This chain links TRBV6-4 with TRBJ2-3; D uncertain. CDR1 is MRHNA, CDR2 SNTAGT, per germline. The CDR3 is 17 amino acids. Trimming shortened V by 2 bases and J by 0 bases, and 15 bases separated the two germline ends. DNA of the CDR3: TGTGCCAGCAGTGACCCGCCAGGTATCGCTAGCACAGATACGCAGTATTTT. Its protein product is CASSDPPGIASTDTQYF.

The rearrangement uses TRBV19 and TRBJ2-3, with 7 bases fitting TRBD2. V gave up 8 bases and J gave up 1 base; unmatched junction bases: 6. Germline values: CDR1 LNHDA, CDR2 SQIVND (reference sequence). The CDR3 runs to 14 residues. The CDR3 coding sequence is TGTGCCAGTGGGAGCGGGGCAGGCACAGATACGCAGTATTTT. Encoded protein: CASGSGAGTDTQYF. The complete variable domain, with remaining parts taken from reference TRBV19 and TRBJ2-3, reads DGGITQSPKYLFRKEGQNVTLSCEQNLNHDAMYWYRQDPGQGLRLIYYSQIVNDFQKGDIAEGYSVSREKKESFPLTVTSAQKNPTAFYLCASGSGAGTDTQYFGPGTRLTVL.

CDR3 amino acids: CASSLGVGQPQHF. The CDR3 region has the DNA TGTGCCAGCAGTTTAGGAGTGGGTCAGCCCCAGCATTTT. J is TRBJ1-5 and V is TRBV27; no clear D gene. The CDR3 length is 13 residues. The germline V gene has CDR1 MNHEY and CDR2 SMNVEV (reference sequence). The V gene lost 2 bases and the J gene lost 6 bases, with 8 bases spanning the gap.

This clone has only a few counts. This chain links TRBV6-5 with TRBJ1-2, with TRBD1 identical over 7 bases. The CDR3 consists of 14 residues. V was clipped by 5 bases and J by 9 bases; unmatched bases: 12. Germline loops: CDR1 MNHEY, CDR2 SVGAGI. CDR3 DNA sequence: TGTGCCAGCAGTACTTTCGGACAGGCGAGTAGCTACACCTTC. Its translation: CASSTFGQASSYTF.

The chain combines TRBV2 with TRBJ1-1; D gene ambiguous. This CDR3 contains 13 residues. V lost 4 bases, J lost 2 bases, and 8 bases lay in between. CDR1 SNHLY and CDR2 FYNNEI come from the germline V gene. CDR3 sequence (DNA): TGTGCCAGCAGTGCACAGAGAAACACTGAAGCTTTCTTT. The encoded protein is CASSAQRNTEAFF.

This clone showed up just once. This chain uses TRBV25-1 with TRBJ2-7; D is perhaps TRBD1 (6 bases). Germline CDR1 MGHDK, CDR2 SYGVNS. The CDR3 consists of 15 residues. The V end was cut by 8 bases, the J end by 0 bases, with 17 bases between. CDR3: CASHSPRTASYEQYF. Here the CDR3 DNA reads TGTGCCAGCCACTCCCCCAGGACAGCCTCCTACGAGCAGTACTTC.

Sample share makes this clone medium-sized (0.01 to 0.1%). The rearrangement uses TRBV11-2 and TRBJ2-7; 9 nucleotides align to TRBD1. The CDR3 covers 15 residues. The V segment lost 5 bases and the J segment 5 bases; nucleotides outside the gene matches: 10. Germline loops: CDR1 SGHAT, CDR2 FQNNGV. This CDR3 is CASSTPGTGTHEQYF. The CDR3, as DNA: TGTGCCAGCAGCACCCCCGGGACAGGGACCCACGAGCAGTACTTC. Full variable domain (missing parts from reference TRBV11-2 and TRBJ2-7): EAGVAQSPRYKIIEKRQSVAFWCNPISGHATLYWYQQILGQGPKLLIQFQNNGVVDDSQLPKDRFSAERLKGVDSTLKIQPAKLEDSAVYLCASSTPGTGTHEQYFGPGTRLTVT.

The rearrangement uses TRBV4-3 and TRBJ1-1; D is undetermined. Between the trimmed V and J ends, which lost 0 bases and 4 bases, there was a span of 9 bases. Per the germline V gene, CDR1 is LGHNA and CDR2 is YSLEER. The CDR3 spans 14 residues. CDR3 in amino acids: CASSQDGQVTEAFF. CDR3 nucleotides: TGCGCCAGCAGCCAAGATGGGCAGGTCACTGAAGCTTTCTTT.

This clone is a singleton in its sample. The chain recombines TRBV5-1 with TRBJ2-7, with TRBD1 matching over 7 bases. The V and J ends lost 3 bases and 4 bases, in that order; junction bases with no gene match: 4. Germline V gene sequence: CDR1 SGHRS, CDR2 YFSETQ. The CDR3 spans 13 residues. The CDR3, as DNA: TGCGCCAGCAGCTCCGCAGGGGGATACGAGCAGTACTTC. It codes for CASSSAGGYEQYF. The whole variable domain, remainder taken from reference TRBV5-1 and TRBJ2-7, is KAGVTQTPRYLIKTRGQQVTLSCSPISGHRSVSWYQQTPGQGLQFLFEYFSETQRNKGNFPGRFSGRQFSNSRSEMNVSTLELGDSALYLCASSSAGGYEQYFGPGTRLTVT.

The V gene is TRBV2, the J gene TRBJ1-3; 10 bases are a match to TRBD1. The germline V gene encodes CDR1 SNHLY and CDR2 FYNNEI. The CDR3 extends over 14 amino acids. The junction had 5 bases not matched to a gene; V was cut back by 8 bases and J by 4 bases. The CDR3 nucleotides read TGTGCCAGCTTCCAGGGACAGGGGGGAAACACCATATATTTT. Encoded protein: CASFQGQGGNTIYF. Full variable domain (rest looked up from reference TRBV2 and TRBJ1-3): EPEVTQTPSHQVTQMGQEVILRCVPISNHLYFYWYRQILGQKVEFLVSFYNNEISEKSEIFDDQFSVERPDGSNFTLKIRSTKLEDSAMYFCASFQGQGGNTIYFGEGSWLTVV.

This chain uses TRBV12-3 or TRBV12-4 with TRBJ2-3, with TRBD2 as a possible D gene (5 bases). The germline V and J ends were trimmed by 7 bases and 6 bases, with 11 bases remaining between them. The CDR3 is 12 residues long. The chain's CDR3 is CASTSRRDTQYF. In DNA form, the CDR3 reads TGTGCCAGCACCTCGAGGAGGGATACGCAGTATTTT.

This clone was detected only once. J is TRBJ1-1 and V is TRBV19; D may be TRBD1 (6 bases). V was shortened by 6 bases and J by 2 bases, with 13 bases between the two germline ends. Germline V lookup: CDR1 LNHDA, CDR2 SQIVND (reference sequence). CDR3 length equals 14 residues. CDR3 protein: CASRERTANTEAFF. The CDR3 DNA reads TGTGCCAGTAGGGAGAGGACAGCCAACACTGAAGCTTTCTTT.

The chain links TRBV24-1 to TRBJ2-7; TRBD1 matches at 8 bases. Germline CDR1 reads KGHDR; CDR2 reads SFDVKD. J gave up 6 bases and V 5 bases, and 14 bases lay outside the gene matches. The CDR3 runs to 16 residues. The CDR3 nucleotides read TGTGCCACCAGTGCTTCCCAGGGGGCAGGGGGGTCCGAGCAGTACTTC. Translated: CATSASQGAGGSEQYF.

The chain joins TRBV14 to TRBJ2-2; TRBD2 matches 12 bases. Germline loops: CDR1 SGHDN, CDR2 FVKESK. This CDR3 has 16 amino acids. Germline trimming cut 1 base from V and 4 bases from J; bases unmatched to any gene: 1. CDR3 in DNA: TGTGCCAGCAGCCAAGCTAGCGGGGGGGCCACCGGGGAGCTGTTTTTT. Translating it yields CASSQASGGATGELFF.

This chain connects TRBV28 to TRBJ1-4, with D tentatively TRBD1 (5 bases). The CDR3 has 15 residues. Trimming shortened V by 6 bases and J by 7 bases, and 18 bases separated the two germline ends. Germline CDR1 and CDR2: MDHEN and SYDVKM. Here the CDR3 reads CASRVRGGLGEKLFF. CDR3 DNA: TGTGCCAGCAGGGTTCGGGGGGGTCTCGGTGAAAAACTGTTTTTT. Combining the CDR3 with reference TRBV28 and TRBJ1-4 gives the whole variable domain DVKVTQSSRYLVKRTGEKVFLECVQDMDHENMFWYRQDPGLGLRLIYFSYDVKMKEKGDIPEGYSVSREKKERFSLILESASTNQTSMYLCASRVRGGLGEKLFFGSGTQLSVL.

This chain links TRBV12-5 with TRBJ1-2, with D uncertain. Germline CDR1 is LGHNT and CDR2 is FRNRAP. The V end lost 3 bases, the J end lost 5 bases, and 10 bases lay between the germline ends. The CDR3 extends over 13 amino acids. The CDR3 DNA is TGTGCTAGTGGTTTTACCAAGGAGTATGGCTACACCTTC. This translates into CASGFTKEYGYTF.

This clone was observed at least ten times. V is TRBV5-6 and J is TRBJ1-1; 7 bases align to TRBD1. There are 16 residues in the CDR3. The J segment lost 4 bases and the V segment lost 4 bases, leaving 13 bases of the junction unmatched. Germline CDR1 reads SGHDT; CDR2 reads YYEEEE. The CDR3 DNA reads TGTGCCAGCAGCCCACTTCCGACAGGGCGAATCACTGAAGCTTTCTTT. Protein: CASSPLPTGRITEAFF.

Notes on this clone: In the same sample, other DNA sequences code for this CDR3. V usage is TRBV9 and J usage is TRBJ2-7; 8 bases line up with TRBD1. Germline CDR1 and CDR2: SGDLS and YYNGEE. This CDR3 is built from 14 residues. Unmatched junction bases numbered 4, after V lost 3 bases and J lost 2 bases. The CDR3 coding sequence is TGTGCCAGCAGCGCCGGACAGGGTCCCTACGAGCAGTACTTC. Translating it yields CASSAGQGPYEQYF.

The chain uses TRBV2 and TRBJ2-5; 11 bases are shared with TRBD2. The CDR3 is 16 residues long. The germline V gene has CDR1 SNHLY and CDR2 FYNNEI. The V segment lost 7 bases and the J segment 4 bases; nucleotides outside the gene matches: 11. CDR3 residues: CASTGLAGQKRETQYF. In nucleotides, the CDR3 is TGTGCCAGCACTGGACTAGCGGGTCAGAAGCGAGAGACCCAGTACTTC.

The sample holds one count of this clone. The J gene is TRBJ1-1, the V gene TRBV11-1; tentative D call: TRBD1 (6 bases). Trimming took 4 bases from V and 4 from J, leaving 13 bases between them. CDR1 and CDR2 from the germline V gene are SGHAT and FQDESV (reference sequence). This CDR3 is built from 14 residues. This CDR3 reads CASSWIQGTTEAFF. The CDR3 DNA is TGTGCCAGCAGCTGGATCCAGGGGACCACTGAAGCTTTCTTT.

The V gene is TRBV19, the J gene TRBJ2-3; TRBD2 agrees at 11 bases. The germline V gene has CDR1 LNHDA and CDR2 SQIVND (reference sequence). The V and J ends lost 2 bases and 2 bases, in that order; junction bases with no gene match: 15. The CDR3 extends over 20 amino acids. CDR3 sequence: CASSISSGRIPGTYTDTQYF. The CDR3, as DNA: TGTGCCAGTAGTATATCTAGCGGGAGGATCCCCGGTACTTACACAGATACGCAGTATTTT.